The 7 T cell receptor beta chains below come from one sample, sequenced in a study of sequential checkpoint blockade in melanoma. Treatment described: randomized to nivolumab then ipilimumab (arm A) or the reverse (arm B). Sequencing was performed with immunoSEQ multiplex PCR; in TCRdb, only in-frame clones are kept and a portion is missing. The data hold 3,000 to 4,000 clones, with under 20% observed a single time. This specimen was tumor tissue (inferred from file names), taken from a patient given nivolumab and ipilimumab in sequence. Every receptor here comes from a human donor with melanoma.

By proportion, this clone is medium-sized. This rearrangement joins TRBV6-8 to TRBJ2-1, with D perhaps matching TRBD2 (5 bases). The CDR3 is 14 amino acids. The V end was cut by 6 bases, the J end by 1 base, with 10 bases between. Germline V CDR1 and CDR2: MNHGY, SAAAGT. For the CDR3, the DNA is TGTGCCAGCAGCCTAGCTGCGTCCTACAATGAGCAGTTCTTC. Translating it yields CASSLAASYNEQFF.

CDR3 DNA sequence: TGTGCCAGTAGTTGGACAGGGAGGAACACCGGGGAGCTGTTTTTT. It codes for CASSWTGRNTGELFF. The rearrangement uses TRBV19 and TRBJ2-2, with 8 bases matching TRBD1. The CDR3 covers 15 residues. The trim removed 5 bases at V and 1 base at J, leaving 3 bases unmatched. Germline V gene sequence: CDR1 LNHDA, CDR2 SQIVND (reference sequence).

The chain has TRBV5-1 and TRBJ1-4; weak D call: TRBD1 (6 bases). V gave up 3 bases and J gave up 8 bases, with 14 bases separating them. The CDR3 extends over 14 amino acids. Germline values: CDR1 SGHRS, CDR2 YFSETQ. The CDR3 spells CASSSQGSAEKLFF. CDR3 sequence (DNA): TGCGCCAGCAGCTCCCAGGGGTCGGCGGAAAAACTGTTTTTT. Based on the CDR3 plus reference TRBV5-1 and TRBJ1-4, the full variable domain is KAGVTQTPRYLIKTRGQQVTLSCSPISGHRSVSWYQQTPGQGLQFLFEYFSETQRNKGNFPGRFSGRQFSNSRSEMNVSTLELGDSALYLCASSSQGSAEKLFFGSGTQLSVL.

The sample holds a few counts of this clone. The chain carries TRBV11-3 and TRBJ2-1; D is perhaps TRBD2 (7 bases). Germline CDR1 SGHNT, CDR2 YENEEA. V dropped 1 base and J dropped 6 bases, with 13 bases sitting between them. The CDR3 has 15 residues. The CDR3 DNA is TGTGCCAGCAGCTTAGGGGGGGGCTCAGTCAATGAGCAGTTCTTC. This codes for CASSLGGGSVNEQFF.

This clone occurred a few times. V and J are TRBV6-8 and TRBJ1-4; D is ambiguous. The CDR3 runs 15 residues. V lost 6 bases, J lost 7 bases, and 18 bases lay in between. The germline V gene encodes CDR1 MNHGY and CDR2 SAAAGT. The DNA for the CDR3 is TGTGCCAGCAGCGATCGACGGGGAGGAAGTGAAAAACTGTTTTTT. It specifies CASSDRRGGSEKLFF.

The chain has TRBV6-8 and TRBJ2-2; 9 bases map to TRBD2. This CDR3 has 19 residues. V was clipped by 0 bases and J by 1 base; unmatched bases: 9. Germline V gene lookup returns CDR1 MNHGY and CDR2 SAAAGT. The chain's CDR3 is CASSYSIGGGARNTGELFF. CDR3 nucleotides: TGTGCCAGCAGTTACTCGATTGGCGGGGGGGCTCGGAACACCGGGGAGCTGTTTTTT.

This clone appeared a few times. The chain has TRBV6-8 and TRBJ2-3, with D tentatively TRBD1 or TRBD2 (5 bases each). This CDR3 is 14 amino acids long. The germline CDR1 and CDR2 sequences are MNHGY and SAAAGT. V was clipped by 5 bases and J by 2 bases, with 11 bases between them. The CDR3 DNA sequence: TGTGCCAGCAGTGGGGACGACCACACAGATACGCAGTATTTT. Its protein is CASSGDDHTDTQYF.